These T cell receptor beta chains were read from a single sample in a study of T-cell reconstitution after alpha-beta-depleted transplantation in children. TCRdb redid the calling of the PCR reads with MiXCR, one entry per CDR3 protein. The sample consists of 330,000 or so distinct CDR3 sequences, over 9.5% of them appearing once. The sequenced sample was PBMCs, obtained before TCRalphabeta/CD19-depleted stem cell transplant. These TCRs come from a boy in the first two years of life with acute myeloid leukemia, due to receive a stem cell transplant. Each CDR3 is given without its conserved first and last residue.

V gene | CDR3 protein
TRBV29-1 | SALAGDYTGELF
TRBV3-1 | ASSQSGIRQY
TRBV7-6 | ASSPEREDNSPLH
TRBV29-1 | SVEGSEVGEF
TRBV3-1 | ASSQDAASDSYEQY
TRBV6-6 | ASSDERGGRRYIQY
TRBV24-1 | ATSDTWMQY
TRBV7-9 | ASRPGGETDTQY
TRBV11-1 | ASSSQRTGTGDSARYGYT
TRBV12-3/TRBV12-4 | AICLEITKRGGLETQY
TRBV9 | ASSVGGGYSSYNEQF
TRBV12-3/TRBV12-4 | ASSNYNQPQH
TRBV24-1 | ATSEGQATYGYT
TRBV20-1 | SARVGQGTEAF
TRBV6-2/TRBV6-3 | ASSYRGVRNQPQH
TRBV2 | ASRKVTVEKLF
TRBV20-1 | SARGDTASANTGELF
TRBV24-1 | ATSDPGTSGRSYNEQF
TRBV15 | ATSRGGAGGSDSPLH
TRBV13 | ASTETGSYEQF
TRBV12-3/TRBV12-4 | ASSRLRETQY
TRBV3-1 | ASSQGGSEQY
TRBV11-2 | ASSWTAGELF
TRBV12-3/TRBV12-4 | ASSLSRSQETQY
TRBV3-1 | ASSFRTVEKLF
TRBV12-3/TRBV12-4 | ASSFPGFEQY
TRBV7-9 | ASSLAGATQY
TRBV6-6 | ASRPGDSRGYT
TRBV24-1 | ATSDLPRQQGSDTQY
TRBV29-1 | SVDPGLAGADTQY
TRBV29-1 | SALPQGAGYGYT
TRBV19 | ASSTRTPAYTIY
TRBV20-1 | SASDYGTGSLEQY
TRBV6-1 | ASRKQGATEAF
TRBV27 | ASSWFNGPRSYEQY
TRBV29-1 | SVAGTGNTGELF
TRBV7-2 | ASSETSILEQY
TRBV7-9 | ASSLEWSGEPLF
TRBV5-1 | ASSWDMGYNSPLH
TRBV27 | ASSLSTPDTQY